Sequencing of this TCR beta chain was carried out in a study of identical twins. Study outcomes and limitations: Analyses of zero insertions could be partly confounded by invariant MAIT and iNKT cells.

TCRdb passed the 5' RACE reads through MiXCR, listing each CDR3 protein once. Of 130,000 to 150,000 distinct CDR3 sequences in the sample, around 3.6% were seen once. This clonotype was counted many times. The antigen remains undetermined. This receptor was taken from a man aged 18 to 29 in good health. The sample was memory T cells sorted from blood.

CDR3 sequence (DNA): TGTGCCAGCAGCCAAGATCGGGAGCCCACAGATACGCAGTATTTT. As protein: CASSQDREPTDTQYF. The rearrangement uses TRBV4-2 and TRBJ2-3; tentative D call: TRBD2 (6 bases). V shed 0 bases and J shed 2 bases, with 9 bases lying between them. CDR3 length: 15 amino acids. Germline values: CDR1 LGHNA, CDR2 YNFKEQ.